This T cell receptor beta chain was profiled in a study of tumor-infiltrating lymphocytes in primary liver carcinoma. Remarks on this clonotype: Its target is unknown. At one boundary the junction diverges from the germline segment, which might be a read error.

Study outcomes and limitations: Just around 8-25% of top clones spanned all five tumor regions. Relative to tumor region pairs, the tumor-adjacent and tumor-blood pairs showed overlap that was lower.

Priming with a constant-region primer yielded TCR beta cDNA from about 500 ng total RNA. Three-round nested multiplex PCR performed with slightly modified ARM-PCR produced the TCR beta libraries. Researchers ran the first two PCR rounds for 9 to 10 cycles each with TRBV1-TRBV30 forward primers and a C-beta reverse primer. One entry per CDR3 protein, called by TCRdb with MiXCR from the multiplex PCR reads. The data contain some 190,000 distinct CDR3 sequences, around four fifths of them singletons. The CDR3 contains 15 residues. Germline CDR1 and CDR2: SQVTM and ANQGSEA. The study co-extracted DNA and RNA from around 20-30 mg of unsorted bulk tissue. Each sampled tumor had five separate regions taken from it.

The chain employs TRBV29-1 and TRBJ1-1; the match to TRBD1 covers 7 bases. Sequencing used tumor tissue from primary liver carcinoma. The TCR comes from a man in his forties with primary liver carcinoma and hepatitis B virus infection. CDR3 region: CIVEDSGTEKTEAFF. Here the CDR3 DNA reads TGCATCGTTGAAGATAGCGGGACAGAGAAGACTGAAGCTTTCTTT. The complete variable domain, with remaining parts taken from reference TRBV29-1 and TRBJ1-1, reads SAVISQKPSRDICQRGTSLTIQCQVDSQVTMMFWYRQQPGQSLTLIATANQGSEATYESGFVIDKFPISRPNLTFSTLTVSNMSPEDSSIYLCIVEDSGTEKTEAFFGQGTRLTVV.